What follows is one T cell receptor beta chain and its context. The antigen is undetermined. This specimen belongs to a study of T cell responses to AZD1222 COVID-19 vaccine. Overall study findings and caveats: Spike-specific TCR breadth and depth rose after two AZD1222 doses. Nearly half of spike-specific TCRs reportedly go after variant regions that carry no mutations.

Unmatched junction bases numbered 6, after V lost 3 bases and J lost 1 base. CDR1 and CDR2 (germline): SGHKS, YYEKEE (reference sequence). The CDR3 length is 15 residues. Produced via immunoSEQ multiplex PCR; TCRdb's table is partial and in-frame only. The sample holds approximately 100,000 clones; 80% to 95% are singletons and the top ten take about 1.2%. The sequence was collected from an adult in good health. The chain has TRBV5-5 and TRBJ1-1; 7 nucleotides agree with TRBD1. The specimen comprised peripheral blood, sampled on day 0 of AZD1222 vaccination. CDR3 DNA sequence: TGTGCCAGCAGCTATGAGGCAGGGGGGAACACTGAAGCTTTCTTT. It yields the protein CASSYEAGGNTEAFF. Filled out from reference TRBV5-5 and TRBJ1-1, the complete variable domain reads DAGVTQSPTHLIKTRGQQVTLRCSPISGHKSVSWYQQVLGQGPQFIFQYYEKEERGRGNFPDRFSARQFPNYSSELNVNALLLGDSALYLCASSYEAGGNTEAFFGQGTRLTVV.